The subject of this entry is one T cell receptor beta chain. The antigen is unknown. This record comes from a study of PD-L1 blockade in urothelial cancer. Study as a whole: There were a median of roughly 140,000 T cells in blood samples. General study results and limits: Tumor-linked clones in blood grew more by 3 weeks in durable-benefit patients.

Germline V gene lookup returns CDR1 MNHEY and CDR2 SVGAGI. Germline trimming cut 7 bases from V and 1 base from J; bases unmatched to any gene: 5. The CDR3 length is 14 residues. What went into each PCR as a spike was synthetic TCR analog templates. Method: immunoSEQ multiplex PCR; TCRdb's copy keeps in-frame clones and lacks some. The data contain some 50,000 clones, roughly 89% of them singletons. Time point specified: pretreatment peripheral blood. Patients in the study were battling locally advanced or metastatic urothelial carcinoma. The chain has TRBV6-5 and TRBJ2-3; 7 bases are shared with TRBD2. Here the sequenced sample was PBMCs, taken around atezolizumab (anti-PD-L1) treatment. This TCR derives from an older woman with urothelial cancer. The CDR3 DNA is TGTGCCAGCAAAATGGGGGGGGGCACAGATACGCAGTATTTT. Amino acids: CASKMGGGTDTQYF.